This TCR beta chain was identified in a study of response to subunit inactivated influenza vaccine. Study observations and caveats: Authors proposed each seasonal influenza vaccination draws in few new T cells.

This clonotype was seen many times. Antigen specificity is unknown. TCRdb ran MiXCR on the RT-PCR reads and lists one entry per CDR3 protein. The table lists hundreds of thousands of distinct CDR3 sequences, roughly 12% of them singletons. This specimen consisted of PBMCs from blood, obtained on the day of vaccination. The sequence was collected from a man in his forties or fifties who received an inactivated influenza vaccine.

CDR3 residues: CASSERVTTGELFF. CDR3 in DNA: TGTGCCAGCAGTGAACGAGTGACAACCGGGGAGCTGTTTTTT. The chain has TRBV2 and TRBJ2-2; no definite D call. The germline CDR1 and CDR2 sequences are SNHLY and FYNNEI. The V and J ends lost 2 bases and 5 bases respectively, with 9 bases between them. The length of the CDR3 is 14 residues.